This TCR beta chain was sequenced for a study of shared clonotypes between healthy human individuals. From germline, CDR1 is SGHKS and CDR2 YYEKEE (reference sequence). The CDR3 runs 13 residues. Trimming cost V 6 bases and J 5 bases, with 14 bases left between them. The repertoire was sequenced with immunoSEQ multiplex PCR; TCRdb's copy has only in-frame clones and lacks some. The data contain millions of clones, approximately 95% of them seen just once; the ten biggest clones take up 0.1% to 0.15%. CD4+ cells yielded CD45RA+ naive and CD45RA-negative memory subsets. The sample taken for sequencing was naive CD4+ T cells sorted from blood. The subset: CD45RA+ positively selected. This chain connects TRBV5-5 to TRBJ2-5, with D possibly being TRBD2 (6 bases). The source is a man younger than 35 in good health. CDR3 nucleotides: TGTGCCAGCACTTTGGGCGGGGCGGAGACCCAGTACTTC. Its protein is CASTLGGAETQYF.